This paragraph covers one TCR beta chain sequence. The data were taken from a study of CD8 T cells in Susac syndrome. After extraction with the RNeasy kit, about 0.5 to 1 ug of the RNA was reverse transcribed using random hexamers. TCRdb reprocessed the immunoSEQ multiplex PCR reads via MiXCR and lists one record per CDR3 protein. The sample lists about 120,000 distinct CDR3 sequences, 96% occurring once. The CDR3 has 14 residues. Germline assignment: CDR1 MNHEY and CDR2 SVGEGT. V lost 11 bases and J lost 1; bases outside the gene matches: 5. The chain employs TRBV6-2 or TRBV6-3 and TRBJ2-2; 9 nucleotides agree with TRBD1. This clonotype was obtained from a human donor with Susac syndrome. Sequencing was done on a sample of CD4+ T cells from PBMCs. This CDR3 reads CAGAGQGNTGELFF. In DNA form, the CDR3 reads TGTGCCGGCGCGGGACAGGGGAACACCGGGGAGCTGTTTTTT.